Presented here are 21 T cell receptor beta chains from one specimen sequenced in a study of CD8 T cells in Susac syndrome. RNA, at about 0.5 to 1 ug, was reverse transcribed with random hexamers. TCRdb used MiXCR to reprocess the immunoSEQ multiplex PCR reads, holding one entry per CDR3 protein. The sample comprises roughly 200,000 distinct CDR3 sequences, under 95% of which are singletons, and 0.1% rests with the top ten. Sample: CD4+ T cells from PBMCs. These receptors were obtained from a human donor in good health.

This chain links TRBV6-5 with TRBJ1-1; TRBD1 aligns across 7 bases. The length of the CDR3 is 14 residues. Trimming removed 0 bases from V and 8 bases from J; junction bases left unmatched: 6. Germline lookup yields CDR1 MNHEY and CDR2 SVGAGI. CDR3 region: CASSYSNRGAEAFF. CDR3 in DNA: TGTGCCAGCAGTTACTCTAACAGGGGTGCGGAAGCTTTCTTT.

The rearrangement joins TRBV10-2 to TRBJ2-7, with D unresolved. CDR1 is WSHSY and CDR2 is SAAADI in the germline V gene. The V gene lost 5 bases and the J gene lost 7 bases, with 15 bases spanning the gap. There are 13 residues in the CDR3. Written as DNA, the CDR3 is TGCGCCAGCAGTAAAGACCCTAAGGGTGAGCAGTACGTC. Translation gives CASSKDPKGEQYV.

The gene calls are TRBV24-1 and TRBJ2-5; D may be TRBD2 (6 bases). There are 14 residues in the CDR3. Germline V lookup: CDR1 KGHDR, CDR2 SFDVKD. V lost 3 bases to trimming and J lost 5 bases, with 12 bases between them. CDR3 amino acids: CATSDANSGETQYF. In DNA form, the CDR3 reads TGTGCCACCAGTGATGCGAACAGCGGGGAGACCCAGTACTTC.

This chain uses TRBV29-1 with TRBJ1-5; possibly TRBD1 for D (5 bases). Germline V gene data show CDR1 as SQVTM and CDR2 as ANQGSEA. The germline V and J ends were trimmed by 4 bases and 5 bases, with 15 bases remaining between them. The CDR3 sequence is 14 residues long. The CDR3 is CSVGEQGSDQPQHF. CDR3 DNA sequence: TGCAGCGTTGGGGAGCAGGGCTCGGATCAGCCCCAGCATTTT.

This clonotype has only one observation. V and J are TRBV4-1 and TRBJ2-3; weak D call: TRBD2 (5 bases). Trimming removed 0 bases at V and 4 bases at J, with 11 bases between. The CDR3 has 15 residues. Germline V gene data show CDR1 as MGHRA and CDR2 as YSYEKL. The CDR3, as DNA: TGCGCCAGCAGCCAAGAGGACTTTGGGTCAGATACGCAGTATTTT. Translation: CASSQEDFGSDTQYF.

The V call is TRBV19, the J call TRBJ1-1; D gene uncertain. V was shortened by 4 bases and J by 1 base, with 10 bases between the two germline ends. The CDR3 length is 14 residues. The germline gives CDR1 LNHDA, CDR2 SQIVND (reference sequence). CDR3 protein: CASSRNSKNTEAFF. The CDR3 nucleotides read TGTGCCAGTAGTAGGAACAGCAAGAACACTGAAGCTTTCTTT.

This CDR3 is CALTSGYEKLFF. The CDR3 DNA reads as TGTGCCCTGACAAGCGGATATGAAAAACTGTTTTTT. V usage is TRBV30 and J usage is TRBJ1-4, with D hard to call. Germline V gene sequence: CDR1 GTSNPN, CDR2 SVGIG (reference sequence). Trimming removed 8 bases at V and 6 bases at J, with 13 bases between. This CDR3 is built from 12 residues.

This rearrangement joins TRBV7-2 to TRBJ2-1; D perhaps matches TRBD1 (5 bases). From germline, CDR1 is SGHTA and CDR2 FQGNSA. This CDR3 has 12 residues. Trimming removed 1 base at V and 13 bases at J, with 11 bases between. CDR3 DNA sequence: TGTGCCAGCAGCTTAGTCGGCGACAGCCAGTTCTTC. It yields the protein CASSLVGDSQFF.

This sequence joins TRBV29-1 and TRBJ1-5, with D possibly being TRBD1 (5 bases). CDR1 and CDR2 from the germline V gene are SQVTM and ANQGSEA. Between the trimmed V and J ends, which lost 6 bases and 2 bases, there was a span of 14 bases. The CDR3 is made up of 14 amino acids. The CDR3 DNA sequence: TGCAGCGTCGCCCGCGGGACGGGCAATCAGCCCCAGCATTTT. Amino acid sequence: CSVARGTGNQPQHF.

The chain carries TRBV5-1 and TRBJ1-4; tentative D call: TRBD1 (5 bases). Germline CDR1 SGHRS, CDR2 YFSETQ. V was pared by 2 bases and J by 7 bases, with 9 bases between. This CDR3 is 13 amino acids long. The CDR3 nucleotides read TGCGCCAGCAGCTTTTTTGGGGGTGAAAAACTGTTTTTT. Translation: CASSFFGGEKLFF.

This clonotype was detected once. This rearrangement joins TRBV5-6 to TRBJ2-1, with TRBD2 matching over 10 bases. The ends lost 6 bases at V and 8 bases at J; junction bases unmatched: 5. CDR3 size: 13 residues. CDR1 and CDR2 from the germline V gene are SGHDT and YYEEEE. CDR3 protein: CASIQRGGYEQFF. CDR3 coding DNA: TGTGCCAGCATCCAGCGGGGGGGCTATGAGCAGTTCTTC.

V and J are TRBV6-6 and TRBJ1-3; D gene ambiguous. Germline V gene sequence: CDR1 MNHNY, CDR2 SVGAGI (reference sequence). V lost 0 bases to trimming and J lost 0 bases, with 6 bases between them. CDR3 size: 15 residues. The CDR3 reads CASSYSRGSGNTIYF. Written as DNA, the CDR3 is TGTGCCAGCAGTTACTCAAGAGGCTCTGGAAACACCATATATTTT.

This clonotype was seen a single time. This rearrangement joins TRBV30 to TRBJ1-4, with D tentatively TRBD1 (5 bases). CDR1 and CDR2 from the germline V gene are GTSNPN and SVGIG (reference sequence). CDR3 length equals 14 residues. Between the trimmed V and J ends, which lost 1 base and 5 bases, there was a span of 11 bases. The CDR3 nucleotides are TGTGCCTGGAGTGGCGGGGGGGGGAATGAAAAACTGTTTTTT. Protein product: CAWSGGGGNEKLFF.

This chain links TRBV19 with TRBJ1-5, with 7 nucleotides matching TRBD1. CDR3 size: 16 residues. Looked up from germline, CDR1 is LNHDA and CDR2 is SQIVND (reference sequence). V was clipped by 3 bases and J by 3 bases; unmatched bases: 8. The DNA of the CDR3 is TGTGCCAGTAGTATTAATAGGGGGCGAGTCAATCAGCCCCAGCATTTT. This translates into CASSINRGRVNQPQHF.

This clonotype was picked up one time. The chain has TRBV29-1 and TRBJ1-4; no reliable D call. Trimming cost V 2 bases and J 11 bases, with 12 bases left between them. Per the germline V gene, CDR1 is SQVTM and CDR2 is ANQGSEA. This CDR3 spans 12 amino acids. The CDR3 nucleotides are TGCAGCGTTGAATACGGGGTCGGGAAACTGTTTTTT. Its protein product is CSVEYGVGKLFF.

The chain uses TRBV29-1 and TRBJ1-2; possible D gene TRBD1, 5 bases. The germline CDR1 and CDR2 sequences are SQVTM and ANQGSEA. Deletions cut 6 bases from V and 2 bases from J, with 13 bases between. This CDR3 region has 13 residues. Here the CDR3 reads CSVERGSNYGYTF. The CDR3 DNA follows: TGCAGCGTAGAGAGGGGATCCAACTATGGCTACACCTTC.

This clonotype has just a few counts. The chain joins TRBV7-3 to TRBJ2-3, with a weak D call TRBD1 (5 bases). Germline CDR1 and CDR2: SGHTA and FQGTGA. V lost 2 bases, J lost 4 bases, and 10 bases lay in between. The CDR3 totals 14 residues. CDR3 in amino acids: CASSLWQGSDTQYF. The CDR3, as DNA: TGTGCCAGCAGCTTATGGCAGGGATCAGATACGCAGTATTTT.

The chain recombines TRBV12-3 or TRBV12-4 with TRBJ2-7, with 9 bases that match TRBD1. The CDR3 has 14 amino acids. V shed 7 bases and J 4 bases; nucleotides not matched to a gene: 8. The CDR3 is CASNIGDREYEQYF. The CDR3 DNA is TGTGCCAGCAACATAGGGGACAGGGAGTACGAGCAGTACTTC.

The chain employs TRBV15 and TRBJ2-5, with 13 bases fitting TRBD2. CDR1 is LNHNV, CDR2 YYDKDF, per germline (reference sequence). The CDR3 covers 15 residues. Germline trimming cut 1 base from V and 7 bases from J; bases unmatched to any gene: 3. CDR3 DNA: TGTGCCACCAGCAGAGCACTAGCGGGGGGGGTGACCCAGTACTTC. Protein sequence: CATSRALAGGVTQYF.

The chain has TRBV3-1 and TRBJ2-5, with D maybe TRBD1 (6 bases). This CDR3 region has 13 residues. Between the trimmed V and J ends, which lost 1 base and 4 bases, there was a span of 7 bases. Germline CDR1 and CDR2: LGHDT and YNNKEL (reference sequence). The CDR3 protein is CASSQVGAETQYF. The CDR3 region has the DNA TGTGCCAGCAGCCAAGTGGGGGCAGAGACCCAGTACTTC.

CDR3 sequence: CASSDSAPNPNTGELFF. In DNA form, the CDR3 reads TGTGCCAGCAGTGACTCAGCTCCTAACCCAAACACCGGGGAGCTGTTTTTT. This chain uses TRBV6-4 with TRBJ2-2, with D hard to call. CDR1 is MRHNA, CDR2 SNTAGT, per germline. Trimming cost V 0 bases and J 2 bases, with 13 bases left between them. The CDR3 has 17 amino acids.